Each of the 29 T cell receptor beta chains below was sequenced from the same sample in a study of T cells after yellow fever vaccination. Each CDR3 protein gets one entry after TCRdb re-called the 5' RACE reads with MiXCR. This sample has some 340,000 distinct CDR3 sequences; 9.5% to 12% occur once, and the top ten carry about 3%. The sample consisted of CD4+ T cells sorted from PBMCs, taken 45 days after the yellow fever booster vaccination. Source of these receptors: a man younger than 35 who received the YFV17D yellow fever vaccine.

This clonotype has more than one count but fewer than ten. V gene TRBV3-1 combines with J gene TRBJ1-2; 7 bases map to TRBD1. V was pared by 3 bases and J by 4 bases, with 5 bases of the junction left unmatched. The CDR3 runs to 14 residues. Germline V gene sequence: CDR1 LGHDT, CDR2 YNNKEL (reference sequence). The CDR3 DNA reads TGTGCCAGCAGCCAGTACAGGGGCGTCTATGGCTACACCTTC. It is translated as CASSQYRGVYGYTF. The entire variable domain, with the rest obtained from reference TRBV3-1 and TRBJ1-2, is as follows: DTAVSQTPKYLVTQMGNDKSIKCEQNLGHDTMYWYKQDSKKFLKIMFSYNNKELIINETVPNRFSPKSPDKAHLNLHINSLELGDSAVYFCASSQYRGVYGYTFGSGTRLTVV.

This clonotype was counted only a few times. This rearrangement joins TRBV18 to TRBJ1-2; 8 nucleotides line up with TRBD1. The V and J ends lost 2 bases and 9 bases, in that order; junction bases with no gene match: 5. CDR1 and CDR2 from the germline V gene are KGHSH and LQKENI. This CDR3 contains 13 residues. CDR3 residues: CASSPGTGGSYTF. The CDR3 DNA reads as TGTGCCAGCTCACCAGGGACAGGTGGGAGCTACACCTTC.

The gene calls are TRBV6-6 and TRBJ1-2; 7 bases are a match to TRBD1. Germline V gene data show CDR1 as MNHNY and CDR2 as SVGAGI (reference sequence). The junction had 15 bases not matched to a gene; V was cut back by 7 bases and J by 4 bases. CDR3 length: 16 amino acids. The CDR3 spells CASIDRVGGMSYGYTF. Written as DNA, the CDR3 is TGTGCCAGCATCGACAGGGTAGGGGGAATGTCCTATGGCTACACCTTC.

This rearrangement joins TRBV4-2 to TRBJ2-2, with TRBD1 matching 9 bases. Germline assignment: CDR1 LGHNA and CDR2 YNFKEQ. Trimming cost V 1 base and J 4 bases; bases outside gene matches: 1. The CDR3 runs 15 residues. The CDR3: CASSQGDRATGELFF. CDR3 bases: TGTGCCAGCAGCCAAGGGGACAGGGCCACCGGGGAGCTGTTTTTT.

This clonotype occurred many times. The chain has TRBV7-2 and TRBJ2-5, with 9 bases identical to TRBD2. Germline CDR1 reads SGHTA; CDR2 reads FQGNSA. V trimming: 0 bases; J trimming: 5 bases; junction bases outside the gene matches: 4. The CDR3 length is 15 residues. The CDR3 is CASSLASGGGETQYF. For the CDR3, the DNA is TGTGCCAGCAGCTTAGCTAGCGGGGGTGGGGAGACCCAGTACTTC.

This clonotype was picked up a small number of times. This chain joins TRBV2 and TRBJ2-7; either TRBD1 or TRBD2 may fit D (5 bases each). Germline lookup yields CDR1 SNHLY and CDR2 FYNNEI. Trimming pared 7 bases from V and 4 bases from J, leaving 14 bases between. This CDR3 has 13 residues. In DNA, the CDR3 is TGTGCCAGCACGGCCAGGGACCCATACGAGCAGTACTTC. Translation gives CASTARDPYEQYF. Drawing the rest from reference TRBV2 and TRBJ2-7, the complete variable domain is EPEVTQTPSHQVTQMGQEVILRCVPISNHLYFYWYRQILGQKVEFLVSFYNNEISEKSEIFDDQFSVERPDGSNFTLKIRSTKLEDSAMYFCASTARDPYEQYFGPGTRLTVT.

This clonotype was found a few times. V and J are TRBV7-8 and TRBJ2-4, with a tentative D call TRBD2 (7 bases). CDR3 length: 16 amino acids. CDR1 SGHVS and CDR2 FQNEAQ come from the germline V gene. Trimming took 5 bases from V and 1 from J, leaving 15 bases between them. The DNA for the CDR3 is TGTGCCAGCAGCGACAGGCGACTAGCTGCCAAAAACATTCAGTACTTC. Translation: CASSDRRLAAKNIQYF. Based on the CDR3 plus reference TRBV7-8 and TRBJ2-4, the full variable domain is GAGVSQSPRYKVAKRGQDVALRCDPISGHVSLFWYQQALGQGPEFLTYFQNEAQLDKSGLPSDRFFAERPEGSVSTLKIQRTQQEDSAVYLCASSDRRLAAKNIQYFGAGTRLSVL.

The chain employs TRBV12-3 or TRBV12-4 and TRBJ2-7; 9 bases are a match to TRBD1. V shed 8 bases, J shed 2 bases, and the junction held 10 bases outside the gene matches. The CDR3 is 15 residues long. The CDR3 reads CASLKTGTGTYEQYF. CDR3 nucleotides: TGTGCCAGCCTAAAGACCGGGACAGGGACCTACGAGCAGTACTTC.

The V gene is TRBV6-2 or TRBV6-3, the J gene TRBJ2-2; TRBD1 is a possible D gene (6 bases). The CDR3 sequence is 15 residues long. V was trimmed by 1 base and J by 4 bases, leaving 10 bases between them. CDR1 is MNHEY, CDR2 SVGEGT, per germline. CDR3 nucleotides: TGTGCCAGCAGTTACTGGCAGGGGACCACCGGGGAGCTGTTTTTT. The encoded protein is CASSYWQGTTGELFF.

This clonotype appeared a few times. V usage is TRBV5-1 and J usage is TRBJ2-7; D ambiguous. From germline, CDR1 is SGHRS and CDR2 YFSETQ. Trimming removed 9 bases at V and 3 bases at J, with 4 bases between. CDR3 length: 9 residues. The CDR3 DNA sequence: TGCGCCATCTTCTACGAGCAGTACGTC. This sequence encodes CAIFYEQYV.

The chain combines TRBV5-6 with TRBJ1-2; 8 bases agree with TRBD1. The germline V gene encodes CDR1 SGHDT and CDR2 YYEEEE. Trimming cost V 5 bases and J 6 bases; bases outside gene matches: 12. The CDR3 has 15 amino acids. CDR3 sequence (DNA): TGTGCCAGCAGGGGATGGACAGGGACAGGCGATGGCTACACCTTC. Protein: CASRGWTGTGDGYTF.

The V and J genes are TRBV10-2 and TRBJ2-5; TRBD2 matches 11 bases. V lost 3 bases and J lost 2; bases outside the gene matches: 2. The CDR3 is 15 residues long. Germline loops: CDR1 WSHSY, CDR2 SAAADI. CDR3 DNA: TGCGCCAGCAGTGACATAGCGGGGGGGCAAGAGACCCAGTACTTC. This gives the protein CASSDIAGGQETQYF.

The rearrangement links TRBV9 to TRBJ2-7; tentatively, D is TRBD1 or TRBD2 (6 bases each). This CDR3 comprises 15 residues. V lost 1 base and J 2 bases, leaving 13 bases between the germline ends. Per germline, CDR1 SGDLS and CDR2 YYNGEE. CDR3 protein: CASSVRDRGAYEQYF. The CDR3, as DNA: TGTGCCAGCAGCGTACGGGATAGGGGGGCCTACGAGCAGTACTTC. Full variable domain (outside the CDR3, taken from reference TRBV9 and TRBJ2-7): DSGVTQTPKHLITATGQRVTLRCSPRSGDLSVYWYQQSLDQGLQFLIQYYNGEERAKGNILERFSAQQFPDLHSELNLSSLELGDSALYFCASSVRDRGAYEQYFGPGTRLTVT.

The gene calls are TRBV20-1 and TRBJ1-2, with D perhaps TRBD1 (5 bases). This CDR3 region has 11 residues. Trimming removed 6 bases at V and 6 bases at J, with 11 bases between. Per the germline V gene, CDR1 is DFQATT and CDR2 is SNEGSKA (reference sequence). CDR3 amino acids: CSAGGRDGYTF. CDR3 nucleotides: TGCAGTGCCGGGGGGAGGGATGGCTACACCTTC.

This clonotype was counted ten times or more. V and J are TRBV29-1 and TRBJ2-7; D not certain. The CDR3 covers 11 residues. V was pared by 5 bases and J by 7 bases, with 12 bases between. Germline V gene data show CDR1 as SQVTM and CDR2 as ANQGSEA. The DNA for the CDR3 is TGCAGCGTTTCGAATGTGGGGGAGCAGTACGTC. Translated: CSVSNVGEQYV.

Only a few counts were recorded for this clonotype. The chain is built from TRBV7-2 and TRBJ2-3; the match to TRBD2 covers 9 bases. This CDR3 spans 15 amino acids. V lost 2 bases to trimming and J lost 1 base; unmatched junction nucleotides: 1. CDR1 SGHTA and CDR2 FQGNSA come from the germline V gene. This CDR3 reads CASSLPSGGTDTQYF. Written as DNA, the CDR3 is TGTGCCAGCAGCTTACCTAGCGGGGGCACAGATACGCAGTATTTT.

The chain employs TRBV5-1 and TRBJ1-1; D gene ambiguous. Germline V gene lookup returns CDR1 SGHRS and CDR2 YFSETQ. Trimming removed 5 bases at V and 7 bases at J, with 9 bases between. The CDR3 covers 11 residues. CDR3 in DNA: TGCGCCAGCAGTCCGGCAATTGAAGCTTTCTTT. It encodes CASSPAIEAFF.

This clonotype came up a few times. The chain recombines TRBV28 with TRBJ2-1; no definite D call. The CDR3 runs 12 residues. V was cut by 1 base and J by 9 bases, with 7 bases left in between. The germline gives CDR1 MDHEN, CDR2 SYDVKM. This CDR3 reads CASSLLGVEQFF. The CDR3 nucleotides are TGTGCCAGCAGTTTATTGGGCGTTGAGCAGTTCTTC.

The CDR3 coding sequence is TGCGCCAGCAGCTTAAGGAGCAGGGCGGGCAATGAGCAGTTCTTC. It specifies CASSLRSRAGNEQFF. The J gene is TRBJ2-1, the V gene TRBV5-1; D tentatively fits TRBD1 or TRBD2 (5 bases each). Trimming pared 2 bases from V and 6 bases from J, leaving 15 bases between. The CDR3 extends over 15 amino acids. Germline CDR1 reads SGHRS; CDR2 reads YFSETQ. The full variable domain, its missing parts supplied by reference TRBV5-1 and TRBJ2-1, is KAGVTQTPRYLIKTRGQQVTLSCSPISGHRSVSWYQQTPGQGLQFLFEYFSETQRNKGNFPGRFSGRQFSNSRSEMNVSTLELGDSALYLCASSLRSRAGNEQFFGPGTRLTVL.

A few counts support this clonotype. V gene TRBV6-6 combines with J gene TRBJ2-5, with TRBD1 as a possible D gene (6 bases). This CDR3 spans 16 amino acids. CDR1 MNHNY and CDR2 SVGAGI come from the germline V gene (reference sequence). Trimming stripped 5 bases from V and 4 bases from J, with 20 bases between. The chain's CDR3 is CASSPLGHQVGETQYF. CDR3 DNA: TGTGCCAGCAGTCCCTTGGGACACCAGGTGGGAGAGACCCAGTACTTC.

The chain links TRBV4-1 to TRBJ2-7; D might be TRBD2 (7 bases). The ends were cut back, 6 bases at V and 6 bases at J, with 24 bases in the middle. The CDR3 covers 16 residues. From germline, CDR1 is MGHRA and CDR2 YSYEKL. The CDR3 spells CASSLSLRRGLAEQYF. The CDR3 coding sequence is TGCGCCAGCAGTCTCTCTCTGAGGCGGGGGCTCGCCGAGCAGTACTTC.

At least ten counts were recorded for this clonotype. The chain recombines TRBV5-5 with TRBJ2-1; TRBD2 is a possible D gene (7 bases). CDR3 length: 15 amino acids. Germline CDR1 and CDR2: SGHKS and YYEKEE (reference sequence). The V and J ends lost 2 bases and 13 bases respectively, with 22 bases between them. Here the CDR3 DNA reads TGTGCCAGCAGCTTTACCCGCCTTATTTCGGGGGGCCAGTTCTTC. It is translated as CASSFTRLISGGQFF.

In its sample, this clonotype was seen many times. The CDR3 is CASSQDPPLAGRTDTQYF. CDR3 sequence (DNA): TGCGCCAGCAGCCAAGACCCCCCACTAGCGGGGCGCACAGATACGCAGTATTTT. The V call is TRBV4-1, the J call TRBJ2-3; TRBD2 matches at 10 bases. Germline CDR1 and CDR2: MGHRA and YSYEKL. The CDR3 consists of 18 residues. Trimming removed 0 bases from V and 1 base from J; junction bases left unmatched: 7.

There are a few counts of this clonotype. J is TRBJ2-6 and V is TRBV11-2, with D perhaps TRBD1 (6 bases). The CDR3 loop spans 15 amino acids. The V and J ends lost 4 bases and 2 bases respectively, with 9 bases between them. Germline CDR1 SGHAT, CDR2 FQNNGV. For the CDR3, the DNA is TGTGCCAGCAGCTCCGAGGGGGCTGGGGCCAACGTCCTGACTTTC. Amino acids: CASSSEGAGANVLTF. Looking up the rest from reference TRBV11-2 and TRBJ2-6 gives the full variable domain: EAGVAQSPRYKIIEKRQSVAFWCNPISGHATLYWYQQILGQGPKLLIQFQNNGVVDDSQLPKDRFSAERLKGVDSTLKIQPAKLEDSAVYLCASSSEGAGANVLTFGAGSRLTVL.

The CDR3 reads CASSQGGLYGYTF. CDR3 nucleotides: TGCGCCAGCAGCCAAGGAGGTCTCTATGGCTACACCTTC. This rearrangement joins TRBV4-3 to TRBJ1-2, with no clear D. The germline V and J ends were trimmed by 1 base and 4 bases, with 7 bases remaining between them. CDR3 size: 13 residues. CDR1 is LGHNA, CDR2 YSLEER, per germline.

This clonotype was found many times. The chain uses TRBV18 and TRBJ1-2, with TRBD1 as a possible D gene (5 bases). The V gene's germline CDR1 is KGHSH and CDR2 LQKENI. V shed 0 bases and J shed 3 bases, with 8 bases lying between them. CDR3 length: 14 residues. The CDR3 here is CASSPPAGYYGYTF. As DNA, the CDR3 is TGTGCCAGCTCACCACCTGCAGGGTACTATGGCTACACCTTC.

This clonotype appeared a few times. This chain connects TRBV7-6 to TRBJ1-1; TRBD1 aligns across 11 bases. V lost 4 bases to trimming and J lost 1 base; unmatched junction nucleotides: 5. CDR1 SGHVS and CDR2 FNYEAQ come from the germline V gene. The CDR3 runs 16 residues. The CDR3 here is CASSSGQGGGNTEAFF. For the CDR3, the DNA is TGTGCCAGCAGCTCGGGACAGGGGGGTGGGAACACTGAAGCTTTCTTT.

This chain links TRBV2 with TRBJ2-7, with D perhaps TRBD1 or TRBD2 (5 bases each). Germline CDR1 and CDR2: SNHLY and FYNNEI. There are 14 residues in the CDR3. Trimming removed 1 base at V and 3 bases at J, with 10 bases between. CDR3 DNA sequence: TGTGCCAGCAGTGAAGAGGGACCCCACTACGAGCAGTACTTC. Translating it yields CASSEEGPHYEQYF.

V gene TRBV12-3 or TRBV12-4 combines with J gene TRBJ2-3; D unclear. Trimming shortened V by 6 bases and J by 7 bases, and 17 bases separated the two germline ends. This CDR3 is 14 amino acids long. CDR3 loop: CASRPSDHANTQYF. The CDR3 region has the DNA TGTGCCAGCAGGCCCTCGGACCACGCAAATACGCAGTATTTT.